The 13 T cell receptor beta chains reported below all come from one sample, sequenced in a study of beta chain features in type 1 diabetes. Regarding the study as a whole: Among all four CD4+ subsets, Type 1 diabetes patients had TCRB CDR3s that were moderately but significantly shorter.

Expressed TCRB transcripts were sequenced after all isolated RNA was converted to cDNA. Libraries were prepared by immunoSEQ multiplex PCR; TCRdb keeps only in-frame clonotypes and omits some of them. The sample lists tens of thousands of clones, approximately 40% occurring once. These receptors' targets are unknown. Sequencing input: stem cell memory CD4+ T cells from blood. Receptors originate from a man younger than 45 with type 1 diabetes.

With regard to this clone: Other DNA sequences of this sample code for an identical CDR3. V and J are TRBV5-1 and TRBJ2-1, with TRBD1 identical over 8 bases. Germline CDR1 is SGHRS and CDR2 is YFSETQ. The CDR3 runs 14 residues. Trimming at V came to 3 bases and at J to 7 bases, leaving 6 bases not matched to a gene. CDR3 in amino acids: CASSSGQGINEQFF. The CDR3 coding sequence is TGCGCCAGCAGCTCCGGACAGGGTATAAATGAGCAGTTCTTC.

This clone was recorded a few times. V gene TRBV9 combines with J gene TRBJ2-2, with D maybe TRBD2 (5 bases). CDR3 length: 16 residues. The V gene lost 0 bases and the J gene lost 0 bases, with 9 bases spanning the gap. Germline V gives CDR1 SGDLS, CDR2 YYNGEE. CDR3 loop: CASSVVWGANTGELFF. The CDR3 region has the DNA TGTGCCAGCAGCGTAGTCTGGGGAGCGAACACCGGGGAGCTGTTTTTT.

The rearrangement uses TRBV20-1 and TRBJ2-3; no clear D gene. V lost 5 bases to trimming and J lost 6 bases, with 9 bases between them. The CDR3 loop spans 11 amino acids. The germline CDR1 and CDR2 sequences are DFQATT and SNEGSKA (reference sequence). The CDR3 sequence: CSASVRDTQYF. The CDR3 DNA reads as TGCAGTGCTTCCGTTCGGGATACGCAGTATTTT.

In this sample, this clone turned up a few times. The chain has TRBV28 and TRBJ2-7; D perhaps matches TRBD2 (5 bases). The CDR3 is made up of 15 amino acids. Germline assignment: CDR1 MDHEN and CDR2 SYDVKM. V was clipped by 5 bases and J by 2 bases, with 16 bases between them. The CDR3 region is CASSHGRGKTYEQYF. CDR3 sequence (DNA): TGTGCCAGCAGTCATGGACGGGGTAAAACCTACGAGCAGTACTTC.

The V and J genes are TRBV6-1 and TRBJ1-1; D might be TRBD1 (6 bases). The CDR3 totals 13 residues. V was trimmed by 6 bases and J by 3 bases, leaving 11 bases between them. CDR1 is MNHNS and CDR2 is SASEGT in the germline V gene. Here the CDR3 DNA reads TGTGCCAGCAGCATACAGGGCGACACTGAAGCTTTCTTT. Residues: CASSIQGDTEAFF.

This clone was counted between two and nine times. The chain uses TRBV19 and TRBJ2-1, with 10 positions matching TRBD2. J was trimmed by 9 bases and V by 3 bases; bases with no gene match: 8. The germline V gene has CDR1 LNHDA and CDR2 SQIVND (reference sequence). The CDR3 runs 15 residues. CDR3 in amino acids: CASSIRAGGPGEQFF. Here the CDR3 DNA reads TGTGCCAGTAGTATTAGAGCGGGAGGGCCGGGTGAGCAGTTCTTC.

This clone has a handful of counts. V usage is TRBV7-9 and J usage is TRBJ2-3; 10 positions match TRBD2. The germline CDR1 and CDR2 sequences are SEHNR and FQNEAQ (reference sequence). CDR3 length: 16 residues. The trim removed 2 bases at V and 1 base at J, leaving 3 bases unmatched. CDR3 nucleotide sequence: TGTGCCAGCAGCTTAAAGCGGGAGGGCGGCACAGATACGCAGTATTTT. Translating it yields CASSLKREGGTDTQYF.

This clone was seen once. The gene calls are TRBV28 and TRBJ1-2; unclear D gene. This CDR3 has 13 residues. Trimming pared 3 bases from V and 7 bases from J, leaving 12 bases between. Germline CDR1 MDHEN, CDR2 SYDVKM. CDR3 sequence (DNA): TGTGCCAGCAGTTTGTCGGGGAATGGTGGCTACACCTTC. It is translated as CASSLSGNGGYTF.

This clone was picked up a small number of times. The J gene is TRBJ1-1, the V gene TRBV6-1; no reliable D call. Per the germline V gene, CDR1 is MNHNS and CDR2 is SASEGT. V was shortened by 7 bases and J by 3 bases, with 18 bases between the two germline ends. The CDR3 length is 15 residues. The CDR3 DNA follows: TGTGCCAGCACCCCACTAAGACGAGCGGACACTGAAGCTTTCTTT. It translates to CASTPLRRADTEAFF.

The V call is TRBV18, the J call TRBJ2-6; a possible D gene is TRBD2 (5 bases). Deletions cut 3 bases from V and 0 bases from J, with 12 bases between. This CDR3 spans 17 amino acids. Germline V lookup: CDR1 KGHSH, CDR2 LQKENI. The CDR3 region is CASSPGAPRSGANVLTF. Written as DNA, the CDR3 is TGTGCCAGCTCACCGGGAGCTCCACGCTCTGGGGCCAACGTCCTGACTTTC. Filled out from reference TRBV18 and TRBJ2-6, the complete variable domain reads NAGVMQNPRHLVRRRGQEARLRCSPMKGHSHVYWYRQLPEEGLKFMVYLQKENIIDESGMPKERFSAEFPKEGPSILRIQQVVRGDSAAYFCASSPGAPRSGANVLTFGAGSRLTVL.

The chain is built from TRBV20-1 and TRBJ2-1, with D unresolved. Germline V gives CDR1 DFQATT, CDR2 SNEGSKA (reference sequence). The CDR3 consists of 10 residues. V lost 4 bases and J lost 7, with 5 bases in between. In DNA form, the CDR3 reads TGCAGTGCTACCCAGAATGAGCAGTTCTTC. This codes for CSATQNEQFF.

The chain uses TRBV4-3 and TRBJ1-2; no definite D call. This CDR3 region has 14 residues. V lost 7 bases to trimming and J lost 8 bases, with 20 bases between them. CDR1 is LGHNA and CDR2 is YSLEER in the germline V gene. In nucleotides, the CDR3 is TGCGCCAGCACCCCGATAATAAACAGCGGGGGCTACACCTTC. Protein sequence: CASTPIINSGGYTF.

The rearrangement uses TRBV10-3 and TRBJ1-5; 8 positions match TRBD1. The CDR3 sequence is 13 residues long. Germline CDR1 is ENHRY and CDR2 is SYGVKD. V was pared by 7 bases and J by 7 bases, with 6 bases of the junction left unmatched. The CDR3: CAIKDREGQPQHF. In nucleotides, the CDR3 is TGTGCCATCAAGGACAGGGAGGGACAGCCCCAGCATTTT.